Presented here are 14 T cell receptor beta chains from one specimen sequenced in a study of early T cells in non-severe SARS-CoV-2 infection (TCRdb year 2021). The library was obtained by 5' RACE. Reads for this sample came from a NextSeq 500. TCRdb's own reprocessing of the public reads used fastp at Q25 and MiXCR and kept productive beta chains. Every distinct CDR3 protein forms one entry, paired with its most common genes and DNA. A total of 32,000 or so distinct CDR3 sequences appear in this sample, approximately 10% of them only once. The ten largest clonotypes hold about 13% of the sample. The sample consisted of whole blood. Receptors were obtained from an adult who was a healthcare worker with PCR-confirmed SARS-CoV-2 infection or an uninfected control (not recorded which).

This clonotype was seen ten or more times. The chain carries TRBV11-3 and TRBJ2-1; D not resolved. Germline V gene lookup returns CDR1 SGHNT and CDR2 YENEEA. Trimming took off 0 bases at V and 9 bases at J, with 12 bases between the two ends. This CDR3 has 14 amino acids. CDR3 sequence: CASSLDQDSREQFF. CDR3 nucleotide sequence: TGTGCCAGCAGCTTAGATCAGGATAGCCGTGAGCAGTTCTTC. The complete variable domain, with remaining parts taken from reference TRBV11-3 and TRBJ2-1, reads EAGVVQSPRYKIIEKKQPVAFWCNPISGHNTLYWYLQNLGQGPELLIRYENEEAVDDSQLPKDRFSAERLKGVDSTLKIQPAELGDSAVYLCASSLDQDSREQFFGPGTRLTVL.

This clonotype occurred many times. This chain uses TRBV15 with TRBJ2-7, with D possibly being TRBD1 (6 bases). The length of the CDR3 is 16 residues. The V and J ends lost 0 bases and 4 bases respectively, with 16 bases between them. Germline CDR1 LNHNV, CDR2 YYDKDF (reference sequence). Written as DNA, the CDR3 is TGTGCCACCAGCAGAGATCAACAGGGAGCCGGGTACGAGCAGTACTTC. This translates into CATSRDQQGAGYEQYF.

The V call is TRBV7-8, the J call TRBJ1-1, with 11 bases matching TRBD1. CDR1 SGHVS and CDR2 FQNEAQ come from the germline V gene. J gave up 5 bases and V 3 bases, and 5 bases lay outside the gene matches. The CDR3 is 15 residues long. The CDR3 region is CASSLGQGGTTEAFF. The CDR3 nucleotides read TGTGCCAGCAGCTTGGGACAGGGGGGTACGACTGAAGCTTTCTTT.

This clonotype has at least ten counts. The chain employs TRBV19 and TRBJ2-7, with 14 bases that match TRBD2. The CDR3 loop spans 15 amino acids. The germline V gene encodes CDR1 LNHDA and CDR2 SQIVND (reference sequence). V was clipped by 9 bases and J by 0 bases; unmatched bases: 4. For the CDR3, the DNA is TGTGCCAGCGGACTAGCGGGGGGACACTCCTACGAGCAGTACTTC. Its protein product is CASGLAGGHSYEQYF.

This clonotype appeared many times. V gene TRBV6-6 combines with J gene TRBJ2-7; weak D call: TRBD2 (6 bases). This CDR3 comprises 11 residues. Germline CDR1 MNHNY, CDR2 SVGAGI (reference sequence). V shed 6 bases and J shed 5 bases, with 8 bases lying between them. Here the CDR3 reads CASRTRNEQYF. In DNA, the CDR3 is TGTGCCAGCAGGACTAGAAACGAGCAGTACTTC.

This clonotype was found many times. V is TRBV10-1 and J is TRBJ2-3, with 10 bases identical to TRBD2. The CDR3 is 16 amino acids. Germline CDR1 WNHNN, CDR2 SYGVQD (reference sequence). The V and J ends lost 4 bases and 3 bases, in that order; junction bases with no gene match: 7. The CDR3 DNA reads TGCGCCAGCAGTGTGAGGACTAGCGGAAATACAGATACGCAGTATTTT. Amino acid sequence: CASSVRTSGNTDTQYF.

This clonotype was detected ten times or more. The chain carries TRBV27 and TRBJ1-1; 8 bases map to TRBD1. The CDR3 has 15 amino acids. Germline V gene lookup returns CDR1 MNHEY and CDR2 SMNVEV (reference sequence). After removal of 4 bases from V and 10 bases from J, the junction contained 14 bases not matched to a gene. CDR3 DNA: TGTGCCAGCAGTTCGACTCGACAGGGGACAACGGGAGCTTTCTTT. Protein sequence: CASSSTRQGTTGAFF.

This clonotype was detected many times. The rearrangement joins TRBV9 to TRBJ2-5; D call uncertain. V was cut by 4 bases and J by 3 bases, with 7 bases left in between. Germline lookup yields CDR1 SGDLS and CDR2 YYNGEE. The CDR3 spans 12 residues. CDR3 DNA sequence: TGTGCCAGCAGCCGGGCCGAAGAGACCCAGTACTTC. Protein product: CASSRAEETQYF. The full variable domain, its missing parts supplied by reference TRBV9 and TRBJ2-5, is DSGVTQTPKHLITATGQRVTLRCSPRSGDLSVYWYQQSLDQGLQFLIQYYNGEERAKGNILERFSAQQFPDLHSELNLSSLELGDSALYFCASSRAEETQYFGPGTRLLVL.

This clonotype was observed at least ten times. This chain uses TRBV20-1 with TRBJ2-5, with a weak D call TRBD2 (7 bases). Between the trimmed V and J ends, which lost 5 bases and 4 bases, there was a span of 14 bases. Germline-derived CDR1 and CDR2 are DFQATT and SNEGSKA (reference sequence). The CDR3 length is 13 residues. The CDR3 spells CSAYTGGPETQYF. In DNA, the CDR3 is TGCAGTGCTTACACGGGGGGCCCAGAGACCCAGTACTTC.

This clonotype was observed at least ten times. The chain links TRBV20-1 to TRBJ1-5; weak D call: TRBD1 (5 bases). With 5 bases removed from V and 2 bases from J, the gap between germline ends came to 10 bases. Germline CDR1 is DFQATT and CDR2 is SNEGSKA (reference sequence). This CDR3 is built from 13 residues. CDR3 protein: CSAERGGNQPQHF. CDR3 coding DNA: TGCAGTGCTGAGCGAGGGGGCAATCAGCCCCAGCATTTT.

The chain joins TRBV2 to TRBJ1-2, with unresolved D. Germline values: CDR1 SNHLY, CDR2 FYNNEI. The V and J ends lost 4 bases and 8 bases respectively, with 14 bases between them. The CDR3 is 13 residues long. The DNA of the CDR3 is TGTGCCAGCAGTGTAACGAACCGGGAGGGCTACACCTTC. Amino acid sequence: CASSVTNREGYTF. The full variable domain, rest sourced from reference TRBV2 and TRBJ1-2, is EPEVTQTPSHQVTQMGQEVILRCVPISNHLYFYWYRQILGQKVEFLVSFYNNEISEKSEIFDDQFSVERPDGSNFTLKIRSTKLEDSAMYFCASSVTNREGYTFGSGTRLTVV.

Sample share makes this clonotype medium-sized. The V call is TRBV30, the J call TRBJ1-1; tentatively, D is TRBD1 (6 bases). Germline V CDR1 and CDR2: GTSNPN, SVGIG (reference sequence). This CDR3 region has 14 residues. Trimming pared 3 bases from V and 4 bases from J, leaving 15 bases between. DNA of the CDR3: TGTGCCTGGAGGAGGGGGGGCGAGGTCACTGAAGCTTTCTTT. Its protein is CAWRRGGEVTEAFF.

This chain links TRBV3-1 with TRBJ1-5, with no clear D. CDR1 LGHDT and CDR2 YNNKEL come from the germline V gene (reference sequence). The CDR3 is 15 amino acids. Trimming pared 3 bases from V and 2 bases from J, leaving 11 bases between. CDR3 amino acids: CASSHTGRGNQPQHF. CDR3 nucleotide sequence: TGTGCCAGCAGCCATACGGGGAGGGGCAATCAGCCCCAGCATTTT.

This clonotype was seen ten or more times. CDR3 bases: TGTGCCAGTTCTTCCGGTCTGAATAATTCACCCCTCCACTTT. It is translated as CASSSGLNNSPLHF. J is TRBJ1-6 and V is TRBV19; D is unclear. Germline CDR1 is LNHDA and CDR2 is SQIVND (reference sequence). The CDR3 has 14 amino acids. Trimming left V 8 bases short and J 5 bases short, with 13 bases between.